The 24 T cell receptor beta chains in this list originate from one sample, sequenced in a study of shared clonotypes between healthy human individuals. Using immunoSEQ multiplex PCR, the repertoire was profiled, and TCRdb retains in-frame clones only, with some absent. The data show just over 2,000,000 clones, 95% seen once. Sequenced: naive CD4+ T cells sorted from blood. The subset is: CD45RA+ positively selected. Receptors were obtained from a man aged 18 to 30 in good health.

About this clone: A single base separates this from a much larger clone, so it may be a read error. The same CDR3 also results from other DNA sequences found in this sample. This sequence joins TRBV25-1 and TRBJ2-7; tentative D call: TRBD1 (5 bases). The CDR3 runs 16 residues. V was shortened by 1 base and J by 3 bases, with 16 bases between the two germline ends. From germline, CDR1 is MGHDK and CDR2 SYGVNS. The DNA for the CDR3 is TGTGCCAGCAGTGAATCCCCCTGCAGGGTGTTCTACGAGCAGTACTTC. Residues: CASSESPCRVFYEQYF.

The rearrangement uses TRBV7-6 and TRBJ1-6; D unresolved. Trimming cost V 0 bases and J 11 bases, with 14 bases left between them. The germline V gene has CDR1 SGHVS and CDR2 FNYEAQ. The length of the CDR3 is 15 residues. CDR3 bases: TGTGCCAGCAGCTTAGCCGCGGTCGGGAAGACACCCCTCCACTTT. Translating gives CASSLAAVGKTPLHF.

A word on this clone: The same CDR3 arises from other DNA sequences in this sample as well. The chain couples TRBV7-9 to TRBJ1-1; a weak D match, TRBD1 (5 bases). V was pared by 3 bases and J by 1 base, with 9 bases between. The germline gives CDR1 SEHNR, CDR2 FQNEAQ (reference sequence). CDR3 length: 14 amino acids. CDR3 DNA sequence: TGTGCCAGCAGCTTGGGGGTAGGGAACACTGAAGCTTTCTTT. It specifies CASSLGVGNTEAFF.

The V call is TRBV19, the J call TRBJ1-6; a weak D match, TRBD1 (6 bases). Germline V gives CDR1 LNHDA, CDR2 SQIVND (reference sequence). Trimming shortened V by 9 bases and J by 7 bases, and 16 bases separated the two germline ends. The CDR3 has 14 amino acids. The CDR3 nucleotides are TGTGCCAGCGGGTTACAGGGTTCCAATTCACCCCTCCACTTT. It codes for CASGLQGSNSPLHF.

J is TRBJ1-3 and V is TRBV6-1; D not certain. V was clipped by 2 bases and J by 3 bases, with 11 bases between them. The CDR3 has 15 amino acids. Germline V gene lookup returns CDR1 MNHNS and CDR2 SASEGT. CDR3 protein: CASSERRGIGNTIYF. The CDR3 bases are TGTGCCAGCAGTGAACGGCGCGGAATTGGAAACACCATATATTTT.

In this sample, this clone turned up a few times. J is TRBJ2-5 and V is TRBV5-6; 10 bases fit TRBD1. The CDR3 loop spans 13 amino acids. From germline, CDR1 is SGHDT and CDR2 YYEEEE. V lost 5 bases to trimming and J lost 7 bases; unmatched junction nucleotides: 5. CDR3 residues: CASRRTGGGTQYF. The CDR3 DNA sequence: TGTGCCAGCAGGCGGACAGGGGGTGGGACCCAGTACTTC.

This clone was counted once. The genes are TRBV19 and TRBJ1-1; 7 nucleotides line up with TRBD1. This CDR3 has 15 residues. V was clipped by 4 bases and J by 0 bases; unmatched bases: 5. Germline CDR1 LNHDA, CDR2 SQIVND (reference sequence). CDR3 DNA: TGTGCCAGTAGTACCGTGACAGGGATGAACACTGAAGCTTTCTTT. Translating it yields CASSTVTGMNTEAFF.

CDR3 nucleotide sequence: TGTGCCAGCAGTGGGTTGGGACAGCCCCAGCATTTT. It encodes CASSGLGQPQHF. The chain joins TRBV25-1 to TRBJ1-5; the D is unclear. The CDR3 is made up of 12 amino acids. Trimming took off 4 bases at V and 7 bases at J, with 8 bases between the two ends. In germline, CDR1 is MGHDK, CDR2 SYGVNS.

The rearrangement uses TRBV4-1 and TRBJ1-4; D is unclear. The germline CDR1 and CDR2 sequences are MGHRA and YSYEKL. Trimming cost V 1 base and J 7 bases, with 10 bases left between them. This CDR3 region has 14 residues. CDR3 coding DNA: TGCGCCAGCAGCCAAGTGGCGGCGGTTGAAAAACTGTTTTTT. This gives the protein CASSQVAAVEKLFF.

The CDR3 loop reads CASSDRWGDEKLFF. The DNA for the CDR3 is TGCGCCAGCAGTGACCGCTGGGGGGATGAAAAACTGTTTTTT. The rearrangement links TRBV10-2 to TRBJ1-4; TRBD1 is a possible D gene (5 bases). Trimming removed 3 bases from V and 6 bases from J, with 11 bases in between. The CDR3 runs to 14 residues. The germline V gene has CDR1 WSHSY and CDR2 SAAADI.

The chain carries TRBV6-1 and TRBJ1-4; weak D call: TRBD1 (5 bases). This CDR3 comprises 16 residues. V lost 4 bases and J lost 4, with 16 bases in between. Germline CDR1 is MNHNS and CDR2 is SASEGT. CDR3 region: CASSAGLGTVNEKLFF. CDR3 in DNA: TGTGCCAGCAGTGCGGGTTTGGGGACGGTTAATGAAAAACTGTTTTTT.

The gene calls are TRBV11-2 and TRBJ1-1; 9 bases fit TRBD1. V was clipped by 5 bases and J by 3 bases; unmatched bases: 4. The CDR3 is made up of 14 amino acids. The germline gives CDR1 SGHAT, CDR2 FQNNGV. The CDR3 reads CASSHRDRDTEAFF. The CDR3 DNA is TGTGCCAGCAGCCACCGGGACAGGGACACTGAAGCTTTCTTT.

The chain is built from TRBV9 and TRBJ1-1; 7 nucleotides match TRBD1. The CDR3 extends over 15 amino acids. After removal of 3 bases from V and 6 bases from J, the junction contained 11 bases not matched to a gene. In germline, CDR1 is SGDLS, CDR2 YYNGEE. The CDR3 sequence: CASSGTGTVQAEAFF. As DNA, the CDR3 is TGTGCCAGCAGCGGCACCGGGACAGTACAGGCTGAAGCTTTCTTT.

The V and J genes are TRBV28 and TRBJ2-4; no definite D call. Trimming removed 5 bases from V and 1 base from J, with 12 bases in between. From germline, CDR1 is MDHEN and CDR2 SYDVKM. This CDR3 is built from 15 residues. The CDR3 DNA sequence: TGTGCCAGCAGTCCAGCCGGGTCCGCCAAAAACATTCAGTACTTC. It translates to CASSPAGSAKNIQYF.

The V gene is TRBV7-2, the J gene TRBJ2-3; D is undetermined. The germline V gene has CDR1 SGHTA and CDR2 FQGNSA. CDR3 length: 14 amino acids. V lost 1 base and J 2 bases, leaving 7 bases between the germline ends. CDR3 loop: CASSLEGYTDTQYF. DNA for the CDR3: TGTGCCAGCAGCTTAGAGGGTTACACAGATACGCAGTATTTT. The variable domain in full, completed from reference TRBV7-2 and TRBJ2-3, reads GAGVSQSPSNKVTEKGKDVELRCDPISGHTALYWYRQSLGQGLEFLIYFQGNSAPDKSGLPSDRFSAERTGGSVSTLTIQRTQQEDSAVYLCASSLEGYTDTQYFGPGTRLTVL.

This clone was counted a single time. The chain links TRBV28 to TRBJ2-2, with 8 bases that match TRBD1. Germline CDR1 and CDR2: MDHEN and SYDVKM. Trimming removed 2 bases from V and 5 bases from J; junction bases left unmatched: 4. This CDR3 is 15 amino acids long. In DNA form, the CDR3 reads TGTGCCAGCAGTTTAGCGGACAGGGTGACCGGGGAGCTGTTTTTT. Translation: CASSLADRVTGELFF.

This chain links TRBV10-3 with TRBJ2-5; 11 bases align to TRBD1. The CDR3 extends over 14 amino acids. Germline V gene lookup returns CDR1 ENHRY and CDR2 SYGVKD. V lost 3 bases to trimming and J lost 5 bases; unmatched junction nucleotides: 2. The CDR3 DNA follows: TGTGCCATCAGTGATGGACAGGGGGCTGAGACCCAGTACTTC. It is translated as CAISDGQGAETQYF.

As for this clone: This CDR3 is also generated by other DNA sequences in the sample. The DNA of the CDR3 is TGTGCCAGCAGTGAGGGGCAGGGCAATCAGCCCCAGCATTTT. Protein sequence: CASSEGQGNQPQHF. The chain links TRBV6-1 to TRBJ1-5; D is possibly TRBD1 (5 bases). CDR3 size: 14 residues. V lost 3 bases and J 2 bases, leaving 8 bases between the germline ends. Germline V gene lookup returns CDR1 MNHNS and CDR2 SASEGT.

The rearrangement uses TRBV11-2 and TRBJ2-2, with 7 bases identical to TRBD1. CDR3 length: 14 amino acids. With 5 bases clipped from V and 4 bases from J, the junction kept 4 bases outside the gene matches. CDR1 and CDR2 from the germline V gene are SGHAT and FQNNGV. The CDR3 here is CASSRQGPTGELFF. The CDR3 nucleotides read TGTGCCAGCAGCCGACAGGGCCCCACCGGGGAGCTGTTTTTT.

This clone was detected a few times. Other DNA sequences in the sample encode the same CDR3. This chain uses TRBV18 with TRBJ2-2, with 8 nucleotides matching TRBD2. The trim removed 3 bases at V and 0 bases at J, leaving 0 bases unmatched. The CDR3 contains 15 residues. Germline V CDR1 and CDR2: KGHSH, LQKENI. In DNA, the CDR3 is TGTGCCAGCTCACCGGGACTAGCGAACACCGGGGAGCTGTTTTTT. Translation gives CASSPGLANTGELFF.

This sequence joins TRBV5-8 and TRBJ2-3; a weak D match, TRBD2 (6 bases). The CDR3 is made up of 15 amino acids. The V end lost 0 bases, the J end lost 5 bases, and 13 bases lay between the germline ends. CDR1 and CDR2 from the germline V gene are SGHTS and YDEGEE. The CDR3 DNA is TGTGCCAGCAGCTTGGCGGGGAGGTCTGTAGATACGCAGTATTTT. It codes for CASSLAGRSVDTQYF.

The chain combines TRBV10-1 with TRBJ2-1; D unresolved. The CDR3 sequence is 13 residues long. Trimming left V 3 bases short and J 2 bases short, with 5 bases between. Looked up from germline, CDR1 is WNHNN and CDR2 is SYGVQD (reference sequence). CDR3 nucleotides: TGCGCCAGCAGTGAAAAAACCTACAATGAGCAGTTCTTC. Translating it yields CASSEKTYNEQFF.

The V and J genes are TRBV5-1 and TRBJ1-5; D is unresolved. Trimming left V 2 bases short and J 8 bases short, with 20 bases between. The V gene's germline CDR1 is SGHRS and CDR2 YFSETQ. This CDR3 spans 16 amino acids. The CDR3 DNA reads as TGCGCCAGCAGCTTTCTTCCGGCAGAGGCTAATGAGCCCCAGCATTTT. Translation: CASSFLPAEANEPQHF.

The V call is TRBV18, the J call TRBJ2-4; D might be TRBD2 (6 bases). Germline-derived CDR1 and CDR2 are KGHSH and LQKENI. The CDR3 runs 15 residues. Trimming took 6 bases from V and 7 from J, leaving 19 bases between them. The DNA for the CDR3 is TGTGCCAGCTCGGCTCTAGCGCCGCCCGCCAACATTCAGTACTTC. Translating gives CASSALAPPANIQYF.